One sample yielded the 15 T cell receptor beta chains listed below, sequenced in a study of cytomegalovirus exposure and HLA in healthy donors. PCR primers comprised 60 Vbeta and 13 Jbeta primers. Assay used: immunoSEQ multiplex PCR; TCRdb lists only in-frame clones, some missing. This sample has some 170,000 clones, with approximately 80% found just once. The sample comprised PBMCs. These receptors were taken from a man younger than 35 in good health and CMV-seropositive.

CDR3 sequence (DNA): TGCGCCAGCAGCCCACTAGCGGGTTGGCAACTTAGCACAGATACGCAGTATTTT. The encoded protein is CASSPLAGWQLSTDTQYF. The chain couples TRBV4-1 to TRBJ2-3, with 9 bases lining up with TRBD2. The junction had 11 bases not matched to a gene; V was cut back by 4 bases and J by 0 bases. The CDR3 has 18 residues. Germline-derived CDR1 and CDR2 are MGHRA and YSYEKL.

The chain combines TRBV7-2 with TRBJ2-3; D not certain. CDR1 is SGHTA, CDR2 FQGNSA, per germline. Trimming left V 1 base short and J 4 bases short, with 6 bases between. The CDR3 is 13 residues long. The chain's CDR3 is CASSLGIADTQYF. CDR3 DNA sequence: TGTGCCAGCAGCTTAGGTATCGCAGATACGCAGTATTTT.

As regards this clone: One junction end does not reproduce the germline sequence, and a read error may be involved. The chain couples TRBV7-9 to TRBJ1-5; 10 positions agree with TRBD1. This CDR3 contains 16 residues. The germline V gene encodes CDR1 SEHNR and CDR2 FQNEAQ (reference sequence). CDR3 sequence: CSSSSSDRGLNQPQHF. The CDR3 bases are TGTTCCAGCAGCTCCTCCGACAGGGGGCTCAATCAGCCCCAGCATTTT.

This chain links TRBV5-1 with TRBJ2-1; D perhaps matches TRBD1 (5 bases). CDR1 and CDR2 (germline): SGHRS, YFSETQ. Trimming shortened V by 0 bases and J by 6 bases, and 13 bases separated the two germline ends. The CDR3 runs 15 residues. In nucleotides, the CDR3 is TGCGCCAGCAGCTTGGGTCCAGGGTTGGGCAATGAGCAGTTCTTC. Protein: CASSLGPGLGNEQFF.

The chain uses TRBV9 and TRBJ2-1; TRBD1 aligns across 10 bases. CDR1 and CDR2 from the germline V gene are SGDLS and YYNGEE. J lost 8 bases, V lost 0 bases, and 8 bases had no gene match. The CDR3 runs to 16 residues. CDR3 in amino acids: CASSVEDRGGVDEQFF. CDR3 in DNA: TGTGCCAGCAGCGTAGAGGACAGGGGGGGTGTGGATGAGCAGTTCTTC. The full variable domain, with the rest looked up from reference TRBV9 and TRBJ2-1, is DSGVTQTPKHLITATGQRVTLRCSPRSGDLSVYWYQQSLDQGLQFLIQYYNGEERAKGNILERFSAQQFPDLHSELNLSSLELGDSALYFCASSVEDRGGVDEQFFGPGTRLTVL.

This clone was picked up a small number of times. This chain joins TRBV5-1 and TRBJ2-7; D is ambiguous. The CDR3 extends over 15 amino acids. Germline-derived CDR1 and CDR2 are SGHRS and YFSETQ. V was pared by 4 bases and J by 0 bases, with 14 bases between. The DNA of the CDR3 is TGCGCCAGCAGCCCCCAGTCCGGGTTCTCCTACGAGCAGTACTTC. It is translated as CASSPQSGFSYEQYF.

This sequence joins TRBV11-2 and TRBJ1-4; D may be TRBD1 (5 bases). Trimming took 2 bases from V and 6 from J, leaving 10 bases between them. Germline values: CDR1 SGHAT, CDR2 FQNNGV. This CDR3 contains 14 residues. In DNA, the CDR3 is TGTGCCAGCAGCTTACAGGGAGGGGATGAAAAACTGTTTTTT. This gives the protein CASSLQGGDEKLFF.

This clone was detected only a few times. The V and J genes are TRBV5-8 and TRBJ1-5; the match to TRBD1 covers 7 bases. Losses at the gene ends were 1 base for V and 5 bases for J; bases not matched to a gene: 0. This CDR3 spans 13 amino acids. Germline CDR1 reads SGHTS; CDR2 reads YDEGEE. The CDR3 region is CASSLTGDQPQHF. In nucleotides, the CDR3 is TGTGCCAGCAGCTTGACAGGGGATCAGCCCCAGCATTTT.

This chain uses TRBV4-3 with TRBJ2-7; no clear D gene. Deletions cut 3 bases from V and 4 bases from J, with 16 bases between. Germline CDR1 and CDR2: LGHNA and YSLEER. CDR3 size: 15 residues. CDR3 protein: CASSQERQVPYEQYF. The CDR3 coding sequence is TGCGCCAGCAGCCAGGAAAGGCAGGTTCCTTACGAGCAGTACTTC.

This chain links TRBV4-1 with TRBJ2-2; TRBD1 matches at 9 bases. Looked up from germline, CDR1 is MGHRA and CDR2 is YSYEKL. The ends lost 5 bases at V and 4 bases at J; junction bases unmatched: 2. The CDR3 is made up of 14 amino acids. CDR3 amino acids: CASSTGQGTGELFF. In DNA form, the CDR3 reads TGCGCCAGCAGCACGGGACAGGGCACCGGGGAGCTGTTTTTT.

This clone came up once. The J gene is TRBJ1-2, the V gene TRBV5-1, with D perhaps matching TRBD1 (5 bases). The CDR3 is 15 residues long. V dropped 0 bases and J dropped 4 bases, with 13 bases sitting between them. CDR1 is SGHRS and CDR2 is YFSETQ in the germline V gene. CDR3 amino acids: CASSLAGEGLYGYTF. CDR3 bases: TGCGCCAGCAGCTTGGCCGGGGAGGGACTCTATGGCTACACCTTC.

The J gene is TRBJ2-2, the V gene TRBV7-3, with 9 bases aligning to TRBD1. The CDR3 contains 13 residues. Germline CDR1 and CDR2: SGHTA and FQGTGA. Trimming cost V 5 bases and J 9 bases; bases outside gene matches: 4. Here the CDR3 reads CASSATGGRELFF. Here the CDR3 DNA reads TGTGCCAGCAGCGCGACAGGGGGTCGGGAGCTGTTTTTT.

The chain recombines TRBV7-9 with TRBJ2-7; D perhaps matches TRBD1 (6 bases). The CDR3 is 14 residues long. V dropped 5 bases and J dropped 2 bases, with 13 bases sitting between them. Germline V CDR1 and CDR2: SEHNR, FQNEAQ (reference sequence). CDR3 in DNA: TGTGCCAGCAGCCATAACAGGGCCCCCTACGAGCAGTACTTC. This gives the protein CASSHNRAPYEQYF.

This clone has just one count. This chain joins TRBV6-1 and TRBJ2-3; D might be TRBD1 (6 bases). The germline gives CDR1 MNHNS, CDR2 SASEGT. V shed 6 bases and J shed 1 base, with 11 bases lying between them. CDR3 length: 14 residues. This CDR3 is CASRTDSGTDTQYF. Written as DNA, the CDR3 is TGTGCCAGCAGGACGGACAGCGGCACAGATACGCAGTATTTT.

This clone was found a few times. This chain links TRBV6-1 with TRBJ1-6; a weak D match, TRBD1 (6 bases). The CDR3 contains 14 residues. Trimming removed 1 base at V and 10 bases at J, with 11 bases between. Germline values: CDR1 MNHNS, CDR2 SASEGT. As DNA, the CDR3 is TGTGCCAGCAGTGAAGGGGCAGGGGCCTCACCCCTCCACTTT. Translated: CASSEGAGASPLHF.